The present T cell receptor beta chain was sequenced within a study of blood T cell repertoires in COVID-19. The wider study: COVID-19 samples collected from the United States, Italy and Spain covered acute and convalescent phases. In each case, the material was cDNA or gDNA derived from T cells, B-cell-depleted T cells, or PBMCs.

The length of the CDR3 is 14 residues. Looked up from germline, CDR1 is MNHEY and CDR2 is SMNVEV (reference sequence). Trimming pared 7 bases from V and 4 bases from J, leaving 14 bases between. Original handling: Estimation of nucleated cell counts was performed using reference gene primer amplification. TCRdb keeps only in-frame clones here, not all; method: immunoSEQ multiplex PCR. V, J and clone size reflect that table, while D and trimming were determined from the DNA. The sample has fewer than 120,000 clones, about 90% seen once. V is TRBV27 and J is TRBJ2-1; D might be TRBD2 (6 bases). The TCR originated in a human donor in a cohort sampled during active COVID-19. Material for sequencing was peripheral blood. CDR3 protein: CASTEGGMYNEQFF. CDR3 bases: TGTGCCAGCACCGAGGGCGGGATGTACAATGAGCAGTTCTTC.